Shown below are 16 T cell receptor beta chains from a single sample sequenced in a study of chemoradiotherapy in HPV16-positive cancers. Libraries were prepared by immunoSEQ multiplex PCR; TCRdb keeps only in-frame clonotypes and omits some of them. This repertoire shows 10,000 or so clones, around 81% found once; its top ten account for around 2.8%. The sample consisted of blood, taken from a patient who underwent chemoradiotherapy. All receptors derive from a human donor with HPV-associated anogenital cancer.

This clone was seen only a few times. J is TRBJ1-1 and V is TRBV19; TRBD1 matches at 7 bases. Germline CDR1 reads LNHDA; CDR2 reads SQIVND (reference sequence). The CDR3 has 12 amino acids. Trimming took 7 bases from V and 7 from J; bases not matched to a gene: 6. The DNA for the CDR3 is TGTGCCAGTATCAGAGGGGGCGGTGAAGCTTTCTTT. Amino acid sequence: CASIRGGGEAFF.

The V gene is TRBV9, the J gene TRBJ2-2, with D perhaps TRBD1 (5 bases). V dropped 2 bases and J dropped 6 bases, with 11 bases sitting between them. There are 14 residues in the CDR3. Germline lookup yields CDR1 SGDLS and CDR2 YYNGEE. The CDR3: CASSVSARAGELFF. The CDR3 bases are TGTGCCAGCAGCGTCTCGGCCAGGGCCGGGGAGCTGTTTTTT.

The rearrangement uses TRBV28 and TRBJ1-4; D gene uncertain. The germline gives CDR1 MDHEN, CDR2 SYDVKM. The CDR3 extends over 13 amino acids. V lost 5 bases and J lost 0, with 4 bases in between. The CDR3 protein is CASSRTTNEKLFF. CDR3 coding DNA: TGTGCCAGCAGTCGGACAACTAATGAAAAACTGTTTTTT.

The chain links TRBV7-2 to TRBJ2-2; D is unclear. Trimming pared 3 bases from V and 1 base from J, leaving 15 bases between. This CDR3 has 17 amino acids. Per the germline V gene, CDR1 is SGHTA and CDR2 is FQGNSA. The CDR3 loop reads CASSFSVNELNTGELFF. The CDR3 DNA reads TGTGCCAGCAGCTTTTCAGTCAACGAGCTGAACACCGGGGAGCTGTTTTTT. Combining the CDR3 with reference TRBV7-2 and TRBJ2-2 gives the whole variable domain GAGVSQSPSNKVTEKGKDVELRCDPISGHTALYWYRQSLGQGLEFLIYFQGNSAPDKSGLPSDRFSAERTGGSVSTLTIQRTQQEDSAVYLCASSFSVNELNTGELFFGEGSRLTVL.

This clone was counted a single time. The chain joins TRBV6-5 to TRBJ2-6, with D unresolved. CDR1 is MNHEY and CDR2 is SVGAGI in the germline V gene. The CDR3 sequence is 16 residues long. V was clipped by 4 bases and J by 0 bases, with 10 bases between them. The CDR3 DNA reads as TGTGCCAGCAGTTCACCGCAGGTCTCTGGGGCCAACGTCCTGACTTTC. Amino acid sequence: CASSSPQVSGANVLTF.

The chain couples TRBV6-5 to TRBJ1-1; no definite D call. Germline CDR1 reads MNHEY; CDR2 reads SVGAGI. There are 12 residues in the CDR3. Trimming shortened V by 2 bases and J by 6 bases, and 7 bases separated the two germline ends. CDR3 DNA: TGTGCCAGCAGTTACGCTAGGTCTGAAGCTTTCTTT. Its protein product is CASSYARSEAFF.

The table lists this clone with a few counts. The V gene is TRBV1, the J gene TRBJ2-7; the tabulated D call, TRBD1, remains unverified against the DNA. TRBV1 represents a pseudogene. This CDR3 is 18 amino acids long. The CDR3 coding sequence is TGCACCAGCAGCCAAGACGTTTGGGACAGGGGACGATCCTACGAGCAGTACTTC. Encoded protein: CTSSQDVWDRGRSYEQYF.

The rearrangement joins TRBV6-6 to TRBJ1-6, with D uncertain. Per the germline V gene, CDR1 is MNHNY and CDR2 is SVGAGI (reference sequence). The CDR3 consists of 13 residues. V shed 5 bases and J shed 8 bases, with 10 bases lying between them. The CDR3 reads CASSPIMDSPLHF. CDR3 in DNA: TGTGCCAGCAGTCCCATAATGGATTCACCCCTCCACTTT.

The gene calls are TRBV18 and TRBJ2-7; D gene uncertain. V was shortened by 0 bases and J by 6 bases, with 15 bases between the two germline ends. There are 15 residues in the CDR3. Germline V gene data show CDR1 as KGHSH and CDR2 as LQKENI. Written as DNA, the CDR3 is TGTGCCAGCTCACCACCCAGTTATATTACGGGCGAGCAGTACTTC. It codes for CASSPPSYITGEQYF.

The V gene is TRBV28, the J gene TRBJ1-3, with D unclear. The CDR3 has 19 amino acids. The V and J ends lost 1 base and 0 bases respectively, with 19 bases between them. Per germline, CDR1 MDHEN and CDR2 SYDVKM. For the CDR3, the DNA is TGTGCCAGCAGTTTATTCGTGATCGGGCGGAAGAACTCTGGAAACACCATATATTTT. This codes for CASSLFVIGRKNSGNTIYF.

The chain carries TRBV5-1 and TRBJ1-3; TRBD1 aligns across 8 bases. V lost 0 bases to trimming and J lost 0 bases; unmatched junction nucleotides: 5. Germline lookup yields CDR1 SGHRS and CDR2 YFSETQ. CDR3 length equals 17 residues. CDR3 sequence reads: CASSLGQGRFSGNTIYF. The DNA of the CDR3 is TGCGCCAGCAGCTTGGGACAGGGGAGATTCTCTGGAAACACCATATATTTT. Variable domain in full (rest from reference TRBV5-1 and TRBJ1-3): KAGVTQTPRYLIKTRGQQVTLSCSPISGHRSVSWYQQTPGQGLQFLFEYFSETQRNKGNFPGRFSGRQFSNSRSEMNVSTLELGDSALYLCASSLGQGRFSGNTIYFGEGSWLTVV.

This clone was seen once. This sequence joins TRBV5-6 and TRBJ2-3; D gene uncertain. V gave up 1 base and J gave up 0 bases, with 6 bases separating them. The CDR3 runs 14 residues. Per germline, CDR1 SGHDT and CDR2 YYEEEE. The CDR3 spells CASSLSPSTDTQYF. The DNA of the CDR3 is TGTGCCAGCAGCTTGTCTCCGAGCACAGATACGCAGTATTTT.

The CDR3 nucleotides are TGTGCCAGCAGCAACAACGAACCCATTGACATAGCGCCCTACAATGAGCAGTTCTTC. Protein product: CASSNNEPIDIAPYNEQFF. V is TRBV5-4 and J is TRBJ2-1; D perhaps matches TRBD2 (5 bases). This CDR3 is built from 19 residues. The V gene lost 4 bases and the J gene lost 2 bases, with 25 bases spanning the gap. CDR1 is SGHNT and CDR2 is YYREEE in the germline V gene (reference sequence).

Details on this clone: One end of the junction is discordant with germline, which a read error may explain. The genes are TRBV7-8 and TRBJ2-2; 7 positions agree with TRBD1. CDR1 is SGHVS and CDR2 is FQNEAQ in the germline V gene. The CDR3 is 15 residues long. The CDR3 protein is CASSSRQGPTWELFF. In DNA form, the CDR3 reads TGTGCCAGCAGCTCTCGACAGGGCCCCACCTGGGAGCTGTTTTTT.

The genes are TRBV28 and TRBJ2-2; no reliable D call. Deletions cut 6 bases from V and 5 bases from J, with 13 bases between. In germline, CDR1 is MDHEN, CDR2 SYDVKM. The length of the CDR3 is 14 residues. CDR3 coding DNA: TGTGCCAGCAGGCATAAAACAGATACCGGGGAGCTGTTTTTT. This translates into CASRHKTDTGELFF.

The V gene is TRBV4-1, the J gene TRBJ1-5; D gene unclear. Trimming left V 0 bases short and J 5 bases short, with 8 bases between. Germline CDR1 is MGHRA and CDR2 is YSYEKL. This CDR3 comprises 14 residues. The DNA of the CDR3 is TGCGCCAGCAGCCAAGAAGAGAGACATCAGCCCCAGCATTTT. Its translation: CASSQEERHQPQHF.